This TCR beta chain was recorded in a study of shared clonotypes between healthy human individuals. Some clones are missing from TCRdb's copy, which holds only in-frame ones; the method was immunoSEQ multiplex PCR. The table has 2,500,000 or so clones, around 92% seen once; the top ten hold around 0.35%. The CDR3 is 15 residues long. CDR1 MDHEN and CDR2 SYDVKM come from the germline V gene. With 1 base removed from V and 4 bases from J, the gap between germline ends came to 13 bases. Sequencing was performed on naive CD4+ T cells from PBMCs. Subset indicated: CD45RA+ positively selected. The genes are TRBV28 and TRBJ1-2; D is unresolved. This clonotype was obtained from a man between 18 and 35 years old in good health. Some clones in this sample may be carry-over from other donors' samples. As DNA, the CDR3 is TGTGCCAGCAGTTTATCCCCCGCCAGGCGCTATGGCTACACCTTC. Translation gives CASSLSPARRYGYTF.